This T cell receptor beta chain was recorded in a study of blood T cell repertoires in COVID-19. Overall study context: COVID-19 samples, acute and convalescent, were from the United States, Italy and Spain. PBMCs, B-cell-depleted T cells, or T cells were the source of the cDNA or gDNA that made up the material.

The authors' processing: Amplification from reference gene primers served as the basis for estimated nucleated cell counts. This table comes from immunoSEQ multiplex PCR, and its TCRdb copy is limited to in-frame clones, with some not included. V and J calls and clone size are given by that table; D and trimming were obtained from the DNA. The data contain some 80,000 clones, about 90% of them singletons. The TCR sequence derives from a human donor in a cohort sampled during active COVID-19. The sample comprised peripheral blood.

The CDR3 here is CASSYYHRGSVYGYTF. DNA for the CDR3: TGTGCCAGCAGTTACTATCACAGGGGCTCCGTCTATGGCTACACCTTC. The chain carries TRBV6-5 and TRBJ1-2; TRBD1 matches 7 bases. The V and J ends lost 1 base and 4 bases, in that order; junction bases with no gene match: 9. CDR1 is MNHEY and CDR2 is SVGAGI in the germline V gene. The CDR3 sequence is 16 residues long.